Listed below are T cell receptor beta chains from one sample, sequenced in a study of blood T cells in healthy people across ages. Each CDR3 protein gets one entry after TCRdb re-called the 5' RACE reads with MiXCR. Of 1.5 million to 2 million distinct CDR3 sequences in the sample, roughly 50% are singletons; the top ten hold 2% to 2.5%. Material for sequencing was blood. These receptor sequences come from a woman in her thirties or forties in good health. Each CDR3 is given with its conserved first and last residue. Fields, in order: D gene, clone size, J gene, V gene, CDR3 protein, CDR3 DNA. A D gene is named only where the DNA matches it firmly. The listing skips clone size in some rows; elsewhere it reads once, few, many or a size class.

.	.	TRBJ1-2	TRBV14	CASSQDWDNPYGYTF	TGTGCCAGCAGCCAAGATTGGGACAATCCTTATGGCTACACCTTC
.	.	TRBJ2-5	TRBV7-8	CASSLMHRVRLRRETQYF	TGTGCCAGCAGCCTCATGCACAGGGTTAGGCTAAGGCGAGAGACCCAGTACTTC
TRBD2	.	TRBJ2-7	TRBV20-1	CSAHAPGLEYF	TGCAGTGCTCACGCCCCGGGACTAGAGTACTTC
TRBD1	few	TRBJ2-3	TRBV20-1	CSAIRQGYTDTQYF	TGCAGTGCTATTAGACAGGGATACACAGATACGCAGTATTTT
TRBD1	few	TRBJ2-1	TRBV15	CATSARSGTVNEQFF	TGTGCCACCAGCGCCCGGTCAGGGACAGTCAATGAGCAGTTCTTC
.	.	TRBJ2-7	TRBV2	CASSVETVGYEQYF	TGTGCCAGCAGTGTCGAGACAGTTGGTTACGAGCAGTACTTC
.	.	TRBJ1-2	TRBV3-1	CASSPGDHTYGYTF	TGTGCCAGCAGCCCAGGGGACCACACCTATGGCTACACCTTC
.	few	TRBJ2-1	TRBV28	CASSPRRGVYNEQFF	TGTGCCAGCAGTCCTCGGAGGGGGGTCTACAATGAGCAGTTCTTC
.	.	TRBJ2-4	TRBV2	CASRSELAKNIQYF	TGTGCCAGCAGATCCGAACTAGCCAAAAACATTCAGTACTTC
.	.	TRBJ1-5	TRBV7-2	CASSLGGANGNQPQHF	TGTGCCAGCAGCTTAGGCGGGGCCAACGGGAATCAGCCCCAGCATTTT
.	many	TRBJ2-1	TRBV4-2	CASSQEGEQFF	TGTGCCAGCAGCCAGGAGGGTGAGCAGTTCTTC
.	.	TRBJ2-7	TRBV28	CAIAKPGQYEQYF	TGTGCCATCGCGAAACCGGGCCAATACGAGCAGTACTTC
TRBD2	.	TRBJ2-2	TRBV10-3	CAISDGQLADTGELFF	TGTGCCATCAGTGACGGGCAGCTAGCGGACACCGGGGAGCTGTTTTTT
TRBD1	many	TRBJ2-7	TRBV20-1	CSARPGGAWREQYF	TGCAGTGCTAGACCAGGGGGCGCGTGGAGGGAGCAGTACTTC
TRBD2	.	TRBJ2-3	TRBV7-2	CASSRQTSGGVDTQYF	TGTGCCAGCAGCCGACAGACTAGCGGGGGGGTAGATACGCAGTATTTT
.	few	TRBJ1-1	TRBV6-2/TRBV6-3	CASSYWRENTEAFF	TGTGCCAGCAGTTATTGGAGGGAGAACACTGAAGCTTTCTTT
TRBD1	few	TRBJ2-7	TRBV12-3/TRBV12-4	CASRAQGQGNSYEQYF	TGTGCCAGCAGAGCCCAGGGACAGGGGAACAGCTACGAGCAGTACTTC
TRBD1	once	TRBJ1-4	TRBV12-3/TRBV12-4	CASSSSLDRAAEKLFF	TGTGCCAGCAGTTCCTCCCTGGACAGGGCGGCTGAAAAACTGTTTTTT
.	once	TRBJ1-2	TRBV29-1	CSVEKGGWGYTF	TGCAGCGTTGAAAAAGGTGGATGGGGCTACACCTTC
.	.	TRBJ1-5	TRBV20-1	CSARYRDNWRQPQHF	TGCAGTGCTAGATACCGGGACAACTGGCGGCAGCCCCAGCATTTT
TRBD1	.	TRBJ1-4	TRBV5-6	CASSLQGGREKLFF	TGTGCCAGCAGCTTACAGGGGGGGAGAGAAAAACTGTTTTTT
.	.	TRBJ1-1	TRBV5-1	CASLLGTSNTEAFF	TGCGCCAGCCTTCTGGGGACCTCGAACACTGAAGCTTTCTTT
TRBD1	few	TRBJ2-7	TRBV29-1	CSVDADRDGYEQYF	TGCAGCGTTGACGCCGACAGGGATGGCTACGAGCAGTACTTC
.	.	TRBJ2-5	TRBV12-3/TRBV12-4	CASSLGLAARETQYF	TGTGCCAGCAGTTTAGGGCTAGCCGCTCGAGAGACCCAGTACTTC
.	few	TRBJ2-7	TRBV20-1	CSAPVRGYEQYF	TGCAGTGCCCCTGTACGGGGCTACGAGCAGTACTTC
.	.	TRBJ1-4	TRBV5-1	CASSIMGLNEKLFF	TGCGCCAGCAGCATTATGGGACTTAATGAAAAACTGTTTTTT
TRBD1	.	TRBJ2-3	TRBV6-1	CASSEWGTGSGTDTQYF	TGTGCCAGCAGTGAATGGGGGACAGGGAGTGGGACAGATACGCAGTATTTT
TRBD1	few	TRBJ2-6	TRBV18	CASSPRQGISGANVLTF	TGTGCCAGCTCACCGAGACAGGGGATATCTGGGGCCAACGTCCTGACTTTC
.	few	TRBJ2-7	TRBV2	CASNEAERSYEQYF	TGTGCCAGCAACGAGGCGGAGCGATCCTACGAGCAGTACTTC
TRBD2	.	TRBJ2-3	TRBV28	CASSLPLRGNTQYF	TGTGCCAGCAGTTTACCCCTGCGGGGGAATACGCAGTATTTT
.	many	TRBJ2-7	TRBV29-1	CSVETAPYEQYF	TGCAGCGTTGAAACGGCCCCCTACGAGCAGTACTTC
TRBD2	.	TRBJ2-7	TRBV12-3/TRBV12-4	CASRDQSGGVYEQYF	TGTGCCAGCAGGGACCAGAGCGGGGGGGTATACGAGCAGTACTTC
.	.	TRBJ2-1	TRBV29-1	CSVSDTGTNEQFF	TGCAGCGTTTCCGATACCGGGACCAATGAGCAGTTCTTC
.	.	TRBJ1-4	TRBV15	CATSRDTRPSTNEKLFF	TGTGCCACCAGCAGAGATACGAGGCCTTCAACTAATGAAAAACTGTTTTTT
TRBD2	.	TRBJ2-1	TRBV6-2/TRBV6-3	CASSPPLAGSRDEQFF	TGTGCCAGCAGCCCTCCACTAGCGGGGTCTCGGGATGAGCAGTTCTTC
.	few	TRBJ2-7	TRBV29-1	CSVGGSYYEQYF	TGCAGCGTTGGAGGTTCCTACTACGAGCAGTACTTC
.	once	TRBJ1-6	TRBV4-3	CASSQGSIGTGSESPLHF	TGCGCCAGCAGCCAAGGGTCCATCGGTACAGGTAGCGAATCACCCCTCCACTTT
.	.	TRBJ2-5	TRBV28	CASSSNRAVGRVTQYF	TGTGCCAGCAGTTCGAACAGGGCGGTCGGACGAGTGACCCAGTACTTC
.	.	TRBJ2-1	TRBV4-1	CAGSPTRSSYNEQFF	TGCGCCGGCAGCCCTACTAGAAGCTCCTACAATGAGCAGTTCTTC
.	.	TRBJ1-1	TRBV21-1	CASSKNILFEGTEAFF	TGTGCCAGCAGCAAAAATATCTTATTTGAGGGAACTGAAGCTTTCTTT
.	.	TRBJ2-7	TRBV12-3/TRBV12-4	CATAEGLGYEQYF	TGTGCCACCGCGGAGGGGTTAGGGTACGAGCAGTACTTC
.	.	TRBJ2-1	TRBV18	CASLGGGRSLHEQFF	TGTGCCAGCCTAGGTGGGGGGAGAAGCCTACATGAGCAGTTCTTC
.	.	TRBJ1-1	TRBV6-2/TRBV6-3	CASRGGRRMNTEAFF	TGTGCCAGCAGGGGGGGACGTCGCATGAACACTGAAGCTTTCTTT
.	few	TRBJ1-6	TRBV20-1	CSAPNNRGSNSPLHF	TGCAGTGCTCCAAACAATCGGGGCTCTAATTCACCCCTCCACTTT
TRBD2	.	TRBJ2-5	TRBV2	CASTETRAGGTQYF	TGTGCCAGCACTGAAACCAGGGCGGGGGGGACCCAGTACTTC
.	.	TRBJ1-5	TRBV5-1	CASSLTSGHSNQPQHF	TGCGCCAGCAGCTTAACGAGCGGGCATAGCAATCAGCCCCAGCATTTT
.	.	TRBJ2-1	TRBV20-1	CSAGDFYNEQFF	TGCAGTGCTGGGGACTTTTACAATGAGCAGTTCTTC
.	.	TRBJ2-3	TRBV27	CASSTTAGWRDTQYF	TGTGCCAGCAGTACGACTGCTGGGTGGAGGGATACGCAGTATTTT
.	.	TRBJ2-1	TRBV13	CASSSRGRPRNEQFF	TGTGCCAGCAGCTCCCGGGGGCGCCCCCGGAATGAGCAGTTCTTC
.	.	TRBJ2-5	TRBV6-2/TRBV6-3	CASTWQGFLETQYF	TGTGCCAGCACCTGGCAGGGGTTTTTGGAGACCCAGTACTTC
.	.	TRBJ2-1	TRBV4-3	CASSHGGLQNEQFF	TGCGCCAGCAGCCACGGGGGGCTACAAAATGAGCAGTTCTTC